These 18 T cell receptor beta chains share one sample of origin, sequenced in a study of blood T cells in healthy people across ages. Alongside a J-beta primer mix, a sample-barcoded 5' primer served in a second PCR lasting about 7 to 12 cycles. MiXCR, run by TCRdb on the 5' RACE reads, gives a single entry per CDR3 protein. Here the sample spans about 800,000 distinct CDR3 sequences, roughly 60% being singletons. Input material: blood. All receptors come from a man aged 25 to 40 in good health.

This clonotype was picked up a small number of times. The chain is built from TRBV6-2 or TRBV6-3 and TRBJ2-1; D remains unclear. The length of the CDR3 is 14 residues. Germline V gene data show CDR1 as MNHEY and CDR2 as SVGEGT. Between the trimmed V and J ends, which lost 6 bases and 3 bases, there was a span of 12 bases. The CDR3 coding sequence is TGTGCCAGCAGCATTTCCTCCGACTACAATGAGCAGTTCTTC. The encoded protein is CASSISSDYNEQFF.

CDR3 sequence reads: CASSQAGAETQFF. The DNA for the CDR3 is TGTGCCAGCAGCCAGGCAGGGGCAGAGACCCAGTTCTTC. The chain couples TRBV7-9 to TRBJ2-1, with a weak D call TRBD1 (6 bases). Germline CDR1 SEHNR, CDR2 FQNEAQ (reference sequence). The CDR3 spans 13 residues. Trimming took 5 bases from V and 13 from J, leaving 18 bases between them.

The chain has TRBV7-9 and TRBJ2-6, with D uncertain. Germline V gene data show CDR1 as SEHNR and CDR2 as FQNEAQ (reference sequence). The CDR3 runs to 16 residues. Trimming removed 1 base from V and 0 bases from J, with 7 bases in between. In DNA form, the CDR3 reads TGTGCCAGCAGCTTAGTTGGGCGCTCTGGGGCCAACGTCCTGACTTTC. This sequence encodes CASSLVGRSGANVLTF. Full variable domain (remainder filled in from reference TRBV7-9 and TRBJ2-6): DTGVSQNPRHKITKRGQNVTFRCDPISEHNRLYWYRQTLGQGPEFLTYFQNEAQLEKSRLLSDRFSAERPKGSFSTLEIQRTEQGDSAMYLCASSLVGRSGANVLTFGAGSRLTVL.

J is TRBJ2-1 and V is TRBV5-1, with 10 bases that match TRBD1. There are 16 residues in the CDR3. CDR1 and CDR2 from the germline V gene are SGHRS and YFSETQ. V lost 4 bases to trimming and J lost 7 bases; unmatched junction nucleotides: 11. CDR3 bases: TGCGCCAGCAGCCCGACGAGGGACAGGGGTTGGAATGAGCAGTTCTTC. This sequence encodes CASSPTRDRGWNEQFF.

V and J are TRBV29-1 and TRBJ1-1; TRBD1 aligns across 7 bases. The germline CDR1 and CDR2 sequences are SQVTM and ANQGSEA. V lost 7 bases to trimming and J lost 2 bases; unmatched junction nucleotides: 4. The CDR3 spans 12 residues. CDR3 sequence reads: CSADRENTEAFF. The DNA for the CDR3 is TGCAGCGCTGACAGGGAAAACACTGAAGCTTTCTTT.

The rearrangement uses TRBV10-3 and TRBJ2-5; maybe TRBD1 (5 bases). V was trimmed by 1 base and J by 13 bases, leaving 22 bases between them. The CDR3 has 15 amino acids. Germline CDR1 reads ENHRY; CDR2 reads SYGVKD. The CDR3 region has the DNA TGTGCCATCAGTGAGTTTATCCCGGTTTTGGGGCAGGTGTACTTC. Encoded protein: CAISEFIPVLGQVYF.

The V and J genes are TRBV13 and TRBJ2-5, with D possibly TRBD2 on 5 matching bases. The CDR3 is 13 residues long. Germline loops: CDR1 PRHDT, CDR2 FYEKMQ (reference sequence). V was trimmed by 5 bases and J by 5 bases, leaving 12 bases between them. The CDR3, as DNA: TGTGCCAGCAGCCCGGGGATGCGGGAGACCCAGTACTTC. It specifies CASSPGMRETQYF.

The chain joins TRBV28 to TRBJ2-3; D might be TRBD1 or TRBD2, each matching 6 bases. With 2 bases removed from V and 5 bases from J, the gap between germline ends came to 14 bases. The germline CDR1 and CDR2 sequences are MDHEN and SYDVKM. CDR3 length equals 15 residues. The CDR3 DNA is TGTGCCAGCAGTTTAGTAGGGGGGAGAGGAGATACGCAGTATTTT. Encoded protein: CASSLVGGRGDTQYF.

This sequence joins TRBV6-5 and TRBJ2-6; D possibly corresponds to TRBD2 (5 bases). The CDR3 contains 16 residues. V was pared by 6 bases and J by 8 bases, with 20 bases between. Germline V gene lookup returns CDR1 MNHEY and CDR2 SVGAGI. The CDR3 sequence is CASRGAGSQSPNVLTF. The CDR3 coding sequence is TGTGCCAGCAGGGGAGCCGGGTCTCAATCGCCCAACGTCCTGACTTTC.

CDR3 sequence (DNA): TGTGCCAGCAGTATTCCCTGGGGGAACACTGAAGCTTTCTTT. It specifies CASSIPWGNTEAFF. The chain has TRBV12-3 or TRBV12-4 and TRBJ1-1; D is undetermined. The CDR3 length is 14 residues. V was shortened by 5 bases and J by 1 base, with 11 bases between the two germline ends.

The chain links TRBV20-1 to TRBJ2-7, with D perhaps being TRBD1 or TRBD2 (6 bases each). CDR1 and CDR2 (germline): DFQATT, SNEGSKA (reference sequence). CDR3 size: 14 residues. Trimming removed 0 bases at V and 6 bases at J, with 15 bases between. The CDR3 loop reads CSAREPRGGGEQYF. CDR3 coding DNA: TGCAGTGCTAGAGAGCCCAGGGGAGGAGGCGAGCAGTACTTC.

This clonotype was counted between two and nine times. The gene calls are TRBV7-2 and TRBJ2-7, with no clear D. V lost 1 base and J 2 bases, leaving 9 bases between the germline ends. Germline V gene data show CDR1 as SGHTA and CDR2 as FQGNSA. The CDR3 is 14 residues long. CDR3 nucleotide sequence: TGTGCCAGCAGCTTAGAGTCCGGAACCTACGAGCAGTACTTC. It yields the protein CASSLESGTYEQYF.

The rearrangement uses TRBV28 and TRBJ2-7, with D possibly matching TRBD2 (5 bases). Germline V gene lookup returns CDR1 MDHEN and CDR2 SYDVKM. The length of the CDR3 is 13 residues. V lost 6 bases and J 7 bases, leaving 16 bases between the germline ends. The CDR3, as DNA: TGTGCCAGCAGGGGAGCCAAACAAAGGGAGCAGTACTTC. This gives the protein CASRGAKQREQYF.

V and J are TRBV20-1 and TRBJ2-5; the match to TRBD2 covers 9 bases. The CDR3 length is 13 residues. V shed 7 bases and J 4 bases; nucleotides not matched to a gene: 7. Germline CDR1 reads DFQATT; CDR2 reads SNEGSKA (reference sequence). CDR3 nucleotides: TGCAGTGTTCCGACTAGCGGAAGAGAGACCCAGTACTTC. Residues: CSVPTSGRETQYF.

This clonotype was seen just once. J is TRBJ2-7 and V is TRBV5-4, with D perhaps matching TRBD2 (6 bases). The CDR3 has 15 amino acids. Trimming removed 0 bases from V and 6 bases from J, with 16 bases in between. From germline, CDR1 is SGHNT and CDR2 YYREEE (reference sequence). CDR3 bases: TGTGCCAGCAGCTTGGTAGCGGCTCCCAGCGCCGAGCAGTACTTC. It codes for CASSLVAAPSAEQYF.

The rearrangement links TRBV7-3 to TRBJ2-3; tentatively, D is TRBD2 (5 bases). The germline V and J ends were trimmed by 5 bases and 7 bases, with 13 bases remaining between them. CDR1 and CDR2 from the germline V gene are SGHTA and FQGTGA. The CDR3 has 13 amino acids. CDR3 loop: CASSTGTRNTQYF. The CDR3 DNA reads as TGTGCCAGCAGCACGGGCACTAGGAATACGCAGTATTTT.

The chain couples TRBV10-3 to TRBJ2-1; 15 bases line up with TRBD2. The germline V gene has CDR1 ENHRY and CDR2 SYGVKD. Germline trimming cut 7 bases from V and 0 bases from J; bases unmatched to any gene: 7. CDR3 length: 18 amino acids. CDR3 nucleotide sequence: TGTGCCATCACCGTGGGGACTAGCGGGGGGAGCTCCTACAATGAGCAGTTCTTC. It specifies CAITVGTSGGSSYNEQFF.

CDR3 coding DNA: TGTACCAGCAGCTTATCCCGAGGTATGAACACTGAAGCTTTCTTT. It codes for CTSSLSRGMNTEAFF. The chain couples TRBV7-2 to TRBJ1-1; D is unclear. Germline loops: CDR1 SGHTA, CDR2 FQGNSA. Deletions cut 2 bases from V and 0 bases from J, with 10 bases between. This CDR3 region has 15 residues.